The table lists the clone carrying this T cell receptor beta chain with a few counts. This record belongs to a study of spatial heterogeneity in lung cancer. TCRdb re-derived calls from the 5' RACE reads in MiXCR, one entry per CDR3 protein. Of some 70,000 distinct CDR3 sequences in the sample, 10% to 15% were seen once. Time point defined: sample taken at primary tumor resection. Whole RNA came from tumor, nontumor lung or frozen PBMC and was sequenced without being sorted. Per germline, CDR1 SEHNR and CDR2 FQNEAQ (reference sequence). This CDR3 spans 13 amino acids. V lost 6 bases and J 6 bases, leaving 14 bases between the germline ends.

This TCR was sampled from a male donor with early-stage non-small cell lung cancer. V usage is TRBV7-9 and J usage is TRBJ1-1; D remains unclear. The sample in question was PBMCs, obtained at surgery. The CDR3 sequence is CASSHGRGAEAFF. For the CDR3, the DNA is TGTGCCAGCAGTCACGGTCGCGGTGCTGAAGCTTTCTTT.